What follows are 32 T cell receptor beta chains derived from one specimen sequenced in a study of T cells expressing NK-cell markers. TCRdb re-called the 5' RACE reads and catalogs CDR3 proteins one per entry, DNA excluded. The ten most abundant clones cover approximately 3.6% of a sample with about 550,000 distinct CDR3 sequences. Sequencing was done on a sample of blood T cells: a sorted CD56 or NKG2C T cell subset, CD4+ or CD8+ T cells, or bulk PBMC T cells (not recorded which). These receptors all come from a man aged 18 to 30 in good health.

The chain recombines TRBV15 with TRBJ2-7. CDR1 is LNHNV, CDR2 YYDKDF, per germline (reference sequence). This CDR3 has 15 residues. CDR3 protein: CATSRDLTGLYEQYF.

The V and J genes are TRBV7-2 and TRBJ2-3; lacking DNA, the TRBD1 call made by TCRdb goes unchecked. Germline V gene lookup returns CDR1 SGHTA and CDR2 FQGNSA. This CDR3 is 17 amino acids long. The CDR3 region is CASIPFPLAGGTDTQYF. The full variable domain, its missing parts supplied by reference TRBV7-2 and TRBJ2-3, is GAGVSQSPSNKVTEKGKDVELRCDPISGHTALYWYRQSLGQGLEFLIYFQGNSAPDKSGLPSDRFSAERTGGSVSTLTIQRTQQEDSAVYLCASIPFPLAGGTDTQYFGPGTRLTVL.

The chain's CDR3 is CASSRQGNLNYGYTF. The chain has TRBV7-2 and TRBJ1-2; TCRdb's assignment of TRBD1 cannot be checked, as there is no DNA. This CDR3 region has 15 residues. Per the germline V gene, CDR1 is SGHTA and CDR2 is FQGNSA.

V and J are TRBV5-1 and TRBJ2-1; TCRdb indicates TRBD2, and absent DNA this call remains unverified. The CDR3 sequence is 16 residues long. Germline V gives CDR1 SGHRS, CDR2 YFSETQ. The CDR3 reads CASSFSIAGVRNEQFF.

CDR3 protein: CASSLVTRNEQFF. The chain has TRBV7-2 and TRBJ2-1; TCRdb's D call of TRBD2 is untestable without DNA. Germline loops: CDR1 SGHTA, CDR2 FQGNSA. The CDR3 is 13 amino acids.

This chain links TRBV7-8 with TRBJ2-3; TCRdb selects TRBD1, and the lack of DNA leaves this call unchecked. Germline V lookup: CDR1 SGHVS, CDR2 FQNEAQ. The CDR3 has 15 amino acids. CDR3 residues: CASSRDRGQIDTQYF.

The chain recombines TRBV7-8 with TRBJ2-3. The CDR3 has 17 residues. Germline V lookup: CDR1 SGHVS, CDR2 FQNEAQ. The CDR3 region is CASSFLGVGLAQDTQYF.

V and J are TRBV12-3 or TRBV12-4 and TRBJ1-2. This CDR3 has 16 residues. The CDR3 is CASSSPPISANYGYTF.

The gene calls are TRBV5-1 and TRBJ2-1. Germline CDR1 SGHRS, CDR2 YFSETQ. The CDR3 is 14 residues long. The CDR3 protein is CASSLIPSDNEQFF.

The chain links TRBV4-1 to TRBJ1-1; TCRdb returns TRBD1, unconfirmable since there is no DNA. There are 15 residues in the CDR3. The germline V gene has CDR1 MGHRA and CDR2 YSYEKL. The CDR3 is CASSVITNQGTEAFF.

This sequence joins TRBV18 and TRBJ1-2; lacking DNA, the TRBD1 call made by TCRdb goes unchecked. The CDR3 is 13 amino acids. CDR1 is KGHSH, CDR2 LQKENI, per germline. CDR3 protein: CASSPEQGYGYTF.

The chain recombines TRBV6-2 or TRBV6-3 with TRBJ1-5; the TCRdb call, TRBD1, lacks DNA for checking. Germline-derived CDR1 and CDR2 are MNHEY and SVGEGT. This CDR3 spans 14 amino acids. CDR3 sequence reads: CATAGGVGNQPQHF.

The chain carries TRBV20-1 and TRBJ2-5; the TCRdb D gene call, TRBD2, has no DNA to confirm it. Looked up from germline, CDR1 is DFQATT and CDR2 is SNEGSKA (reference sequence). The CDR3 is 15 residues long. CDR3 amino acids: CSATELAVNQETQYF.

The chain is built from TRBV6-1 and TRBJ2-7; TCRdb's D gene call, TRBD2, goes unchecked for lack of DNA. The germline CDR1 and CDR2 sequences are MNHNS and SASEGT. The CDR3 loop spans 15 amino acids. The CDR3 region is CASTPLVGTNYEQYF.

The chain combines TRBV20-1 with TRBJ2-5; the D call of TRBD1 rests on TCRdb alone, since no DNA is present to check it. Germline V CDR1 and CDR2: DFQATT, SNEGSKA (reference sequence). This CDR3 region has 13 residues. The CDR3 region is CSARSGGYETQYF.

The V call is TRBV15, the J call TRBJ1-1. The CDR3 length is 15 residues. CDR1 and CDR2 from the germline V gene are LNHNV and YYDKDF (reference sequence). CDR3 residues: CATSRAYGDTTEAFF.

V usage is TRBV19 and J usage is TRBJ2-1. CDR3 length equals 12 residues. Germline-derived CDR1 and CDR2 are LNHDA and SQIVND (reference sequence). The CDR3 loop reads CASSRTAREQFF.

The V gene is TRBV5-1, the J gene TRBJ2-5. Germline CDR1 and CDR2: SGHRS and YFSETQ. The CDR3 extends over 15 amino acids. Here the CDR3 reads CASSSWIGWGETQYF.

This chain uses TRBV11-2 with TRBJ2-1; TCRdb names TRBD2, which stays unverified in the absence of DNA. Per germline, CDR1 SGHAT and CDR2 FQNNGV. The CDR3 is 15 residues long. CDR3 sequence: CASSLVPSGHNEQFF.

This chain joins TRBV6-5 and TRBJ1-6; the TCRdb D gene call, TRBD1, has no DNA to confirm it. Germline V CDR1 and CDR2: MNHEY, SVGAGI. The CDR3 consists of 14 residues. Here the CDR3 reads CASSYSGGHSPLHF.

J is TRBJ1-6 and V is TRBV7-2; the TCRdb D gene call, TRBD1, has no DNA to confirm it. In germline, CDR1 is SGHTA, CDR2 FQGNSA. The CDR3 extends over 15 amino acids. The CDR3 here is CASSLKGGRNSPLHF.

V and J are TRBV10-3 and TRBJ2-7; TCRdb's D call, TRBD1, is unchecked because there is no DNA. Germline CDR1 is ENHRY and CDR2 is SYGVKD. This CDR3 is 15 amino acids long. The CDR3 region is CAISIAGQDSYEQYF.

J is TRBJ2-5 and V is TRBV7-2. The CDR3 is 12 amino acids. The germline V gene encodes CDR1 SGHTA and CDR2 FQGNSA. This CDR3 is CASSFDGETQYF. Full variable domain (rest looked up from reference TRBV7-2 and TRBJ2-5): GAGVSQSPSNKVTEKGKDVELRCDPISGHTALYWYRQSLGQGLEFLIYFQGNSAPDKSGLPSDRFSAERTGGSVSTLTIQRTQQEDSAVYLCASSFDGETQYFGPGTRLLVL.

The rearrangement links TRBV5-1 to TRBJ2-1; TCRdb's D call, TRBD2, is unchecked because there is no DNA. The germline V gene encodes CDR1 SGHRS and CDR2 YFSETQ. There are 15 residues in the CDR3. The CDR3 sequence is CASSLEAGDGDEQFF.

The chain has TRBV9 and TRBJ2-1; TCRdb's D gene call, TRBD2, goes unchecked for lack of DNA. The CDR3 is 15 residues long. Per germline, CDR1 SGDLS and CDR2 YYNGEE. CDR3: CASSAGTSGIHEQFF.

Here the CDR3 reads CASSLLAGGFGDEQFF. The V gene is TRBV12-3 or TRBV12-4, the J gene TRBJ2-1; TCRdb's D call, TRBD2, is unchecked because there is no DNA. The CDR3 is 16 amino acids.

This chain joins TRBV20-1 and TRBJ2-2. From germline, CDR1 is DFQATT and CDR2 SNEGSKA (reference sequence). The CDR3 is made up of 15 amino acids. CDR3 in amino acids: CSAENSDQNTGELFF.

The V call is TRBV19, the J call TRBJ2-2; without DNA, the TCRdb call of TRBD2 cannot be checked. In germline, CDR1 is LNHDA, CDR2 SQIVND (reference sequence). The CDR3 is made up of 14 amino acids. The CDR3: CASSIKASPGELFF.

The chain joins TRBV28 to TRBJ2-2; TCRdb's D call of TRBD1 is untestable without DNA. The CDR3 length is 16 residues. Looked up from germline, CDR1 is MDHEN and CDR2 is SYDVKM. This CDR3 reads CASTRTPGVVTGELFF.

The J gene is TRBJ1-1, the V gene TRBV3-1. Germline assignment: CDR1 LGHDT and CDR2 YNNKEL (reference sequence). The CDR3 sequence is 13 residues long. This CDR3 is CASSQEFGEEAFF.

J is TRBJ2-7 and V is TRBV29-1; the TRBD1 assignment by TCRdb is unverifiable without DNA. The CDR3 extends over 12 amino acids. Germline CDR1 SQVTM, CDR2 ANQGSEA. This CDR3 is CSARTLSYEQYF.

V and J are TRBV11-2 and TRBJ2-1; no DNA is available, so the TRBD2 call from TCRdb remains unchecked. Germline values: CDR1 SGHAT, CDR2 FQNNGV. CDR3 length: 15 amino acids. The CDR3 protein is CASSLFLRLVRAQFF.